The entry below gives a single TCR beta chain sequence along with its context. This CDR3 region has 14 residues. V dropped 4 bases and J dropped 2 bases, with 12 bases sitting between them. Germline CDR1 reads SGHDT; CDR2 reads YYEEEE. The data were taken from a study of blood T cells in healthy people across ages. For the second PCR, which ran for about 6 to 11 cycles, a sample-barcoded 5' primer and a J-beta primer mix were used. MiXCR, applied by TCRdb to the 5' RACE reads, yields one record per CDR3 protein. The sample includes over a million distinct CDR3 sequences, under 30% seen only once; the top ten take approximately 0.79%. These data were also filed under a second study, of T cells of mothers and their children.

Sequencing was performed on blood. The TCR sequence derives from a girl aged 2 to 10 in good health. The rearrangement uses TRBV5-6 and TRBJ1-2; no definite D call. DNA of the CDR3: TGTGCCAGCAGCCAAATGACGGAGAACTATGGCTACACCTTC. Residues: CASSQMTENYGYTF.